The following is a T cell receptor beta chain sequence with its context. The target antigen is unknown. The entry originates in a study of T cell repertoires in cytomegalovirus infection. Study at large: Based on public TCR beta signatures, there were indications of CMV infection and of a matching HLA type. General study findings and limits: Cumulated frequencies of public TCR beta families served to identify carriers of CMV plus the relevant HLA. Across the ex vivo response, the dominant clonotypes were HLA-C-restricted CMV-specific TCR beta clonotypes.

TCRdb itself ran the reads through MiXCR, one entry per CDR3 protein. The sample lists around 230,000 distinct CDR3 sequences; about 7% were seen once. Germline V CDR1 and CDR2: DFQATT, SNEGSKA (reference sequence). V dropped 6 bases and J dropped 0; count of bases not matched to a gene: 7. This CDR3 is 17 amino acids long. This chain joins TRBV20-1 and TRBJ2-1, with 14 bases matching TRBD2. Source material: PBMCs. The clonotype comes from a human donor in good health (CMV status not recorded). Some clones in this sample may be carry-over from other donors' samples. The CDR3 is CSAEGLAGADSYNEQFF. Here the CDR3 DNA reads TGCAGTGCCGAGGGACTAGCGGGGGCCGACTCCTACAATGAGCAGTTCTTC.